This TCR beta chain emerged from a study of T cell repertoires in cytomegalovirus infection. Overall study findings and caveats: CMV-specific TCR beta clonotypes restricted by HLA-C dominated the ex vivo response.

TCRdb redid the calling of the reads with MiXCR, one entry per CDR3 protein. The sample carries roughly 760,000 distinct CDR3 sequences, roughly a third recorded once. Comment on this clonotype: Its antigen is undetermined.

V was clipped by 1 base and J by 10 bases; unmatched bases: 10. This CDR3 is 15 amino acids long. Germline values: CDR1 SGHTA, CDR2 FQGNSA. This receptor was obtained from a human donor in good health (CMV status not recorded). Some clones in this sample may be carry-over from other donors' samples. The chain has TRBV7-2 and TRBJ1-5; TRBD1 aligns across 7 bases. The sequenced sample was PBMCs. This CDR3 reads CASSLEGALQSPQHF. CDR3 in DNA: TGTGCCAGCAGCTTAGAGGGGGCCCTCCAGAGCCCCCAGCATTTT.